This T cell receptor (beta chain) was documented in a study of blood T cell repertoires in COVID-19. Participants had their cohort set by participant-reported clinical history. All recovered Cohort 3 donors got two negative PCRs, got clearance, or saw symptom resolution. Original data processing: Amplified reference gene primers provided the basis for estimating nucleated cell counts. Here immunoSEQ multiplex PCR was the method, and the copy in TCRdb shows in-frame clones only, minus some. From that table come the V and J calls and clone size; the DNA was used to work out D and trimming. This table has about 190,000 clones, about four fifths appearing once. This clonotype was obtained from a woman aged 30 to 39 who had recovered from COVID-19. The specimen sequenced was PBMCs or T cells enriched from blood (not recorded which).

The CDR3 here is CASSLQSGGVYGYTF. In nucleotides, the CDR3 is TGTGCCAGCTCACTCCAGTCCGGAGGCGTCTATGGCTACACCTTC. This chain connects TRBV18 to TRBJ1-2, with D uncertain. Trimming cost V 4 bases and J 4 bases, with 16 bases left between them. Per germline, CDR1 KGHSH and CDR2 LQKENI. There are 15 residues in the CDR3.